This T cell receptor (beta chain) was identified during a study of blood T cell repertoires in COVID-19 (dated by TCRdb to the early 2020s). About the study as a whole: The collaborator samples originated in the United States, Italy and Spain and spanned the acute and convalescent phases of COVID-19. The material from the prospective study consisted of cDNA or gDNA derived from T cells, B-cell-depleted T cells, or PBMCs. The dataset comprised deeply sampled blood TCRbeta repertoires from subjects exposed to, actively infected with, or recovered from COVID-19. A freely available public database, intended as a resource for researchers studying the immune response to SARS-CoV-2, is where the repertoires were released. Samples came from the ongoing ImmuneRACE study (first 160 participants) plus 1,254 subjects from 6 global collaborators. Sample metadata almost always included a de-identified subject ID, COVID-19 status, age in years and sex. Where available, HLA class I and class II types were taken from metadata supplied by the sample provider and were not determined by assay-based typing. General conclusions and limits of the study: How much clinical and demographic metadata was included differed by source and by participant, and the metadata was provided uncurated.

TCRbeta CDR3 regions were amplified from genomic DNA using the immunoSEQ Assay, a bias-controlled multiplex PCR. Under the source paper's analysis protocol: Nucleated cell counts per sample were estimated from amplification of reference gene primers within the assay. To quantify the absolute abundance of each unique TCRbeta CDR3 rearrangement, sequence reads were collapsed and filtered. For each sample, productive Simpson clonality was calculated as the square root of Simpson's diversity index across productive rearrangements. TCRdb provides this immuneACCESS table in a form limited to in-frame rearrangements. Some clones are lacking; in checked studies, under half of them reflect an unresolved V gene, and why the rest are absent is not known. V and J calls plus clone size are reproduced from that table; the DNA served to infer D and trimming. The sample profile shows 85,000 to 100,000 clones; about two thirds of them were found once. The biggest ten clones account for around 25% of the sample.

Concerning this clone itself: What antigen it recognizes has not been identified. No per-base quality is available; no much larger clone lies one base away.

The collaborating institutions used their own protocols to collect whole blood in K2EDTA tubes. Collaborator samples were shipped for TCRbeta analysis as frozen whole blood, isolated PBMCs, or DNA extracted from either sample type. The sample was peripheral blood. The origin of this receptor is a woman in her sixties in a cohort sampled during active or convalescent COVID-19.

The DNA reads as follows: TGTGCCAGCAGCACGAGGTTGAACACCGGGGAGCTGTTTTTT. Its coded protein is CASSTRLNTGELFF. The chain was built from TRBV6-5 and TRBJ2-2; the D gene is not confidently resolved. From the cysteine up to the phenylalanine, the CDR3 has a length of 14 residues. Kept here is only the CDR3 DNA, which spans 42 bases and is read in frame from base 1. V is clipped by 6 bases and J by 1 base, and the sequence between their germline boundaries is 9 bases long. Reading the germline V gene gives CDR1 MNHEY and CDR2 SVGAGI.